These T cell receptor beta chains were read from a single sample in a study of early T cells in non-severe SARS-CoV-2 infection. TCRdb called the 5' RACE reads again in MiXCR, with one record for every CDR3 protein. The data hold about 47,000 distinct CDR3 sequences, with about 11% observed a single time. The specimen was whole blood. The receptors were sampled from an adult who was a healthcare worker with PCR-confirmed SARS-CoV-2 infection or an uninfected control (not recorded which). The CDR3 runs from the conserved cysteine through the conserved F or W. Fields, in order: clone size, D gene, V gene, J gene, CDR3 protein, CDR3 DNA. A D gene is named only where the DNA matches it firmly. Only part of the rows carry a size: once, few, many, or a class if the clone is expanded.

>many|TRBD2|TRBV5-1|TRBJ2-3
CASSLVPSGGAGTQYF
TGCGCCAGCAGCCTGGTGCCCAGCGGGGGGGCAGGTACGCAGTATTTT
>few|.|TRBV6-9|TRBJ1-1
CASGRAAEAFF
TGTGCCAGCGGTCGAGCAGCTGAAGCTTTCTTT
>few|TRBD1|TRBV6-6|TRBJ1-4
CASGAGTENEKLFF
TGTGCCAGCGGCGCCGGGACAGAGAATGAAAAACTGTTTTTT
>medium-sized|.|TRBV20-1|TRBJ1-1
CSASVDGNTEAFF
TGCAGTGCTAGTGTAGACGGGAACACTGAAGCTTTCTTT
>.|.|TRBV24-1|TRBJ2-3
CATSDPSTSTDTQYF
TGTGCCACCAGTGACCCCTCGACTAGCACAGATACGCAGTATTTT
>many|.|TRBV2|TRBJ2-3
CASSVQGDTQYF
TGTGCCAGCAGTGTTCAGGGAGATACGCAGTATTTT
>.|.|TRBV28|TRBJ1-4
CASNEAVGEKLFF
TGTGCCAGCAACGAGGCAGTCGGGGAAAAACTGTTTTTT
>.|TRBD1|TRBV7-2|TRBJ1-5
CASSPWTGGNQPQHF
TGTGCCAGCAGCCCTTGGACAGGGGGCAATCAGCCCCAGCATTTT
>many|TRBD1|TRBV9|TRBJ2-7
CASSVGGQGNGKREQYF
TGTGCCAGCAGCGTAGGAGGACAGGGAAACGGGAAGAGGGAGCAGTACTTC
>.|.|TRBV4-1|TRBJ2-1
CASSHLKQNRNEQFF
TGCGCCAGCAGCCACCTTAAGCAAAACCGCAATGAGCAGTTCTTC
>.|.|TRBV12-3/TRBV12-4|TRBJ2-1
CASAPGGSHEQFF
TGTGCCAGCGCCCCCGGGGGCAGTCATGAGCAGTTCTTC
>few|.|TRBV7-2|TRBJ1-4
CASSPDQGRDKLFF
TGTGCCAGCAGCCCCGATCAAGGACGAGACAAACTGTTTTTT
>.|.|TRBV6-2/TRBV6-3|TRBJ2-1
CASSRRGASYNEQFF
TGTGCCAGCAGTCGCAGGGGAGCCTCCTACAATGAGCAGTTCTTC
>many|TRBD1|TRBV6-2/TRBV6-3|TRBJ2-7
CASSYSTRTGKTYEQYF
TGTGCCAGCAGTTACTCCACCAGGACAGGGAAGACCTACGAGCAGTACTTC
>many|.|TRBV6-5|TRBJ2-1
CASSSSPPNEQFF
TGTGCCAGCAGTTCCTCGCCCCCGAATGAGCAGTTCTTC
>few|.|TRBV9|TRBJ1-1
CASSVRDQGAVLEAFF
TGTGCCAGCAGCGTTCGAGACCAGGGAGCGGTCTTGGAAGCTTTCTTT
>.|TRBD2|TRBV4-3|TRBJ2-1
CASSISGGTYNEQFF
TGCGCCAGCAGTATTAGCGGGGGTACTTACAATGAGCAGTTCTTC
>.|.|TRBV7-2|TRBJ2-1
CASSLGRDNEQFF
TGTGCCAGCAGCCTCGGACGCGACAATGAGCAGTTCTTC
>few|TRBD2|TRBV6-5|TRBJ2-1
CASSYSRGVTYNEQFF
TGTGCCAGCAGTTACTCGCGGGGGGTTACTTACAATGAGCAGTTCTTC
>many|TRBD1|TRBV20-1|TRBJ2-3
CSAGGFGADTQYF
TGCAGTGCAGGGGGCTTCGGCGCAGATACGCAGTATTTT
>medium-sized|.|TRBV10-3|TRBJ2-7
CAISGGSYEQYF
TGTGCCATTTCGGGTGGATCCTACGAGCAGTACTTC
>.|.|TRBV7-8|TRBJ1-2
CASSSLRGGIYGYTF
TGTGCCAGCAGCTCCCTGAGGGGGGGGATCTATGGCTACACCTTC
>many|.|TRBV7-9|TRBJ1-5
CASSRAGGNQPQHF
TGTGCCAGCAGCCGAGCCGGAGGGAATCAGCCCCAGCATTTT
>many|.|TRBV12-3/TRBV12-4|TRBJ1-2
CASSLRDIVPGYTF
TGTGCCAGCAGTTTACGGGACATCGTTCCTGGCTACACCTTC
>.|.|TRBV7-2|TRBJ2-5
CASSLGSRGETQYF
TGTGCCAGCAGCTTAGGGTCGAGGGGAGAGACCCAGTACTTC
>few|.|TRBV12-5|TRBJ1-2
CASGLAQTPGGLQHNGYTF
TGTGCTAGTGGTTTGGCCCAAACCCCGGGGGGCCTCCAACACAATGGCTACACCTTC
>many|.|TRBV6-5|TRBJ1-6
CASSPPGPLNSPLHF
TGTGCCAGCAGCCCCCCGGGACCCCTAAATTCACCCCTCCACTTT
>many|.|TRBV6-5|TRBJ1-1
CASSYSTLSTEAFF
TGTGCCAGCAGTTACTCGACCCTGAGCACTGAAGCTTTCTTT
>many|TRBD2|TRBV11-2|TRBJ2-2
CASSLDLAGGPTGELFF
TGTGCCAGCAGCTTAGACCTAGCGGGAGGGCCCACCGGGGAGCTGTTTTTT
>many|.|TRBV4-1|TRBJ1-2
CASSQVMAGANQGYTF
TGCGCCAGCAGCCAAGTAATGGCGGGGGCCAACCAAGGCTACACCTTC
>.|TRBD1|TRBV11-1|TRBJ2-1
CASSKVPGTGLPEQFF
TGTGCCAGCAGTAAGGTCCCCGGGACAGGGCTTCCTGAGCAGTTCTTC
>.|.|TRBV4-2|TRBJ1-1
CASSQDGQTNTEAFF
TGTGCCAGCAGCCAAGACGGACAAACGAACACTGAAGCTTTCTTT
>few|.|TRBV6-4|TRBJ2-3
CASSTGSSGDTQYF
TGTGCCAGCAGCACAGGGTCCTCTGGAGATACGCAGTATTTT
>many|.|TRBV29-1|TRBJ2-7
CSTGHSGGEQYF
TGCAGCACTGGACATAGTGGGGGGGAGCAGTACTTC
>many|.|TRBV4-3|TRBJ1-1
CASSQAVVGTEAFF
TGCGCCAGCAGCCAAGCGGTCGTAGGGACTGAAGCTTTCTTT
>few|TRBD2|TRBV20-1|TRBJ2-1
CSAEDPRAGTSYNEQFF
TGCAGTGCTGAAGATCCTCGAGCGGGGACCTCCTACAATGAGCAGTTCTTC
>many|TRBD2|TRBV7-9|TRBJ2-1
CASSLAKPHLTLAGGYNEQFF
TGTGCCAGCAGCTTAGCGAAACCCCACCTCACCTTAGCGGGGGGGTACAATGAGCAGTTCTTC
>few|TRBD2|TRBV4-1|TRBJ2-2
CASSRTSGSGTGELFF
TGCGCCAGCAGCCGGACTAGCGGGAGTGGAACCGGGGAGCTGTTTTTT
>few|TRBD2|TRBV2|TRBJ2-1
CASSRYGTSGPSLLF
TGTGCCAGCAGTCGTTACGGGACTAGCGGGCCCTCTTTACTCTTC
>few|.|TRBV5-1|TRBJ2-1
CASSLAIGELEQFF
TGCGCCAGCAGCTTGGCCATAGGGGAGCTGGAGCAGTTCTTC
>few|.|TRBV10-3|TRBJ2-7
CAISESADYEQYF
TGTGCCATCAGTGAGTCTGCGGACTACGAGCAGTACTTC